This T cell receptor (beta chain) was found in a study of blood T cells in healthy people across ages. Findings and limits, study-wide: CMV infection status of these donors was not known. Roughly linear declines in TCR beta diversity per million T cells occurred with age.

This clonotype was found once. Its antigen remains unknown. A J-beta primer mix and a sample-barcoded 5' primer were used in a second PCR of about 7 to 12 cycles. Each CDR3 protein is one row after TCRdb ran MiXCR on the 5' RACE reads. Here the sample spans 800,000 to 950,000 distinct CDR3 sequences, approximately 32% being singletons. There are 17 residues in the CDR3. CDR1 is LGHNA, CDR2 YSLEER, per germline. Trimming cost V 0 bases and J 0 bases, with 14 bases left between them. These same records also appear under a second study, on T cells of mothers and their children.

The sample taken for sequencing was blood. The chain joins TRBV4-3 to TRBJ1-1; D remains unclear. The sequence came from a woman aged 40 to 50 in good health. The DNA of the CDR3 is TGCGCCAGCAGCCAAGATTCCTTCAGACTCATGAACACTGAAGCTTTCTTT. Protein: CASSQDSFRLMNTEAFF.